The T cell receptor (beta chain) under discussion was sequenced for a study of T-cell reconstitution after alpha-beta-depleted transplantation in children. Unique molecular identifiers were used in preparing the TCRbeta library. MiXCR was run by TCRdb on the PCR reads, yielding one entry per CDR3 protein. The sample gives approximately 290,000 distinct CDR3 sequences, 11% of which show up once; around 22% is in the top ten. This clonotype has a count of ten or more. Germline CDR1 reads LGHDT; CDR2 reads YNNKEL (reference sequence). After removal of 4 bases from V and 1 base from J, the junction contained 7 bases not matched to a gene. CDR3 size: 16 residues.

The chain recombines TRBV3-1 with TRBJ2-3; TRBD1 matches at 8 bases. The specimen comprised peripheral blood, sampled 180 days after TCRalphabeta/CD19-depleted stem cell transplant. The receptor was isolated from a male patient aged 2 to 9 who had a stem cell transplant for chronic granulomatous disease, so the T cells may come from the graft donor. CDR3 sequence reads: CASSPLDRAGTDTQYF. CDR3 DNA: TGTGCCAGCAGCCCATTGGACAGGGCAGGCACAGATACGCAGTATTTT.